A selection of T cell receptor beta chains follows, all from one sample in a study of blood T cell repertoires in COVID-19. The protocol was immunoSEQ multiplex PCR, while the TCRdb copy is restricted to in-frame clones and leaves out a portion. Among roughly 220,000 clones listed, about 81% were seen once. Sequenced material: peripheral blood. Receptors were obtained from a woman over 75 with COVID-19, enrolled during active disease. Each CDR3 is given without its conserved first and last residue. The order of the fields is V gene, J gene, CDR3 protein.

v_call: TRBV6-2/TRBV6-3
j_call: TRBJ2-5
cdr3_aa: ASSYGDKTQY

v_call: TRBV6-4
j_call: TRBJ2-3
cdr3_aa: ASSRAGGSTDTQY

v_call: TRBV6-2/TRBV6-3
j_call: TRBJ2-5
cdr3_aa: ASSYSGVPAGAQY

v_call: TRBV10-3
j_call: TRBJ2-7
cdr3_aa: AIMGLYEQY

v_call: TRBV5-1
j_call: TRBJ1-4
cdr3_aa: ASSFGAQEGEKLF

v_call: TRBV7-7
j_call: TRBJ2-5
cdr3_aa: ASSLAGGAETQY

v_call: TRBV3-1/TRBV3-2
j_call: TRBJ2-3
cdr3_aa: ASSQAGKVLGTDTQY

v_call: TRBV3-1/TRBV3-2
j_call: TRBJ1-5
cdr3_aa: ASSHQYSNQPQH

v_call: TRBV18
j_call: TRBJ1-5
cdr3_aa: ASSRTVDQPQH

v_call: TRBV3-1/TRBV3-2
j_call: TRBJ1-2
cdr3_aa: ASSLGAVYT

v_call: TRBV5-4
j_call: TRBJ1-2
cdr3_aa: ASSLEGQYGYT

v_call: TRBV2
j_call: TRBJ2-5
cdr3_aa: ASSRRASGGLTQETQY

v_call: TRBV7-2
j_call: TRBJ2-7
cdr3_aa: ASTLLAGDYEQY

v_call: TRBV5-1
j_call: TRBJ2-1
cdr3_aa: ASSLRGGIFNEQF

v_call: TRBV18
j_call: TRBJ1-2
cdr3_aa: ASSPSQALDGYT

v_call: TRBV4-1
j_call: TRBJ2-1
cdr3_aa: ASSQDMASGSNEQF

v_call: TRBV24-1
j_call: TRBJ2-1
cdr3_aa: ATSDLGDREF